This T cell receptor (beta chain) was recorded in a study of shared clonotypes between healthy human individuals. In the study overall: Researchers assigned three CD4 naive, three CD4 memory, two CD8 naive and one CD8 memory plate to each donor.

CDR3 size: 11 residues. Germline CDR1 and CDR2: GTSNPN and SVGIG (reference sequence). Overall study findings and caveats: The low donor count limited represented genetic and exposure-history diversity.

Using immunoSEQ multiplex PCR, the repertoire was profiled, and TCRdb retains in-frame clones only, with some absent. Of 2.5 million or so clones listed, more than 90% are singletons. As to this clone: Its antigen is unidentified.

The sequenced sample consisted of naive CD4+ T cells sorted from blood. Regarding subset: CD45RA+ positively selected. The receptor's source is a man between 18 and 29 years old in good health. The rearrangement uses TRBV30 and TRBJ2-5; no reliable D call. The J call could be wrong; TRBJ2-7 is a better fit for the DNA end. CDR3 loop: CAWSVLDEQYF. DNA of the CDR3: TGTGCCTGGAGTGTTTTGGACGAGCAGTACTTC.